The 20 T cell receptor beta chains in this list originate from one sample, sequenced in a study of blood T cell repertoires in COVID-19. Clones were sequenced by immunoSEQ multiplex PCR, and TCRdb holds only the in-frame ones, with some missing. The sample has 52,000 or so clones; 75% to 85% are singletons. The specimen was peripheral blood. These TCRs come from a human donor in a cohort sampled during active COVID-19.

The chain has TRBV18 and TRBJ2-6; 9 positions match TRBD1. The CDR3 loop spans 17 amino acids. Germline CDR1 and CDR2: KGHSH and LQKENI. V shed 8 bases, J shed 0 bases, and the junction held 8 bases outside the gene matches. CDR3 nucleotides: TGTGCCAGCCCCCGGGACAGGGCTAGCTCTGGGGCCAACGTCCTGACTTTC. The encoded protein is CASPRDRASSGANVLTF. Using reference TRBV18 and TRBJ2-6 for the parts outside the CDR3, the full variable domain is NAGVMQNPRHLVRRRGQEARLRCSPMKGHSHVYWYRQLPEEGLKFMVYLQKENIIDESGMPKERFSAEFPKEGPSILRIQQVVRGDSAAYFCASPRDRASSGANVLTFGAGSRLTVL.

The V call is TRBV28, the J call TRBJ2-3, with a possible D match to TRBD2 (5 bases). Trimming took 4 bases from V and 14 from J, leaving 13 bases between them. The CDR3 covers 11 residues. The germline CDR1 and CDR2 sequences are MDHEN and SYDVKM. The CDR3 here is CASSSQLVAYF. The CDR3 nucleotides read TGTGCCAGCAGTTCCCAACTAGTGGCGTATTTT. Together with reference TRBV28 and TRBJ2-3, the CDR3 gives the full variable domain: DVKVTQSSRYLVKRTGEKVFLECVQDMDHENMFWYRQDPGLGLRLIYFSYDVKMKEKGDIPEGYSVSREKKERFSLILESASTNQTSMYLCASSSQLVAYFGPGTRLTVL.

The V and J genes are TRBV7-9 and TRBJ2-7; 9 nucleotides agree with TRBD1. Germline assignment: CDR1 SEHNR and CDR2 FQNEAQ (reference sequence). This CDR3 has 15 amino acids. Trimming cost V 5 bases and J 2 bases; bases outside gene matches: 7. This chain's CDR3 is CASSAQGQGTYEQYF. CDR3 coding DNA: TGTGCCAGCAGCGCCCAGGGACAGGGCACCTACGAGCAGTACTTC.

The chain carries TRBV19 and TRBJ2-2; 7 positions agree with TRBD1. Looked up from germline, CDR1 is LNHDA and CDR2 is SQIVND (reference sequence). V lost 8 bases, J lost 0 bases, and 3 bases stayed unmatched. The CDR3 is made up of 14 amino acids. The CDR3 sequence: CASYDRANTGELFF. The CDR3 coding sequence is TGTGCCAGTTATGACAGGGCGAACACCGGGGAGCTGTTTTTT. Full variable domain (missing parts from reference TRBV19 and TRBJ2-2): DGGITQSPKYLFRKEGQNVTLSCEQNLNHDAMYWYRQDPGQGLRLIYYSQIVNDFQKGDIAEGYSVSREKKESFPLTVTSAQKNPTAFYLCASYDRANTGELFFGEGSRLTVL.

The rearrangement links TRBV14 to TRBJ2-1; 14 bases align to TRBD2. Germline trimming cut 3 bases from V and 6 bases from J; bases unmatched to any gene: 10. This CDR3 has 18 residues. Germline CDR1 and CDR2: SGHDN and FVKESK. CDR3 DNA sequence: TGTGCCAGCAGCCAGGGGACAGGGACTAGCGGGAGACCCAATGAGCAGTTCTTC. Its protein is CASSQGTGTSGRPNEQFF.

This clone is a singleton in its sample. The CDR3: CASSSGQGVDTQYF. CDR3 DNA sequence: TGTGCCAGCAGTTCGGGACAGGGGGTGGATACGCAGTATTTT. This sequence joins TRBV6-5 and TRBJ2-3; 11 nucleotides match TRBD1. The CDR3 runs to 14 residues. V was clipped by 4 bases and J by 6 bases; unmatched bases: 3. CDR1 is MNHEY and CDR2 is SVGAGI in the germline V gene.

The chain links TRBV9 to TRBJ1-5, with TRBD1 matching over 11 bases. CDR3 length: 15 amino acids. Germline V gene sequence: CDR1 SGDLS, CDR2 YYNGEE. The V segment lost 3 bases and the J segment 6 bases; nucleotides outside the gene matches: 5. The CDR3 coding sequence is TGTGCCAGCAGCGCCCAAGGGACAGGGGGTCAGCCCCAGCATTTT. Protein product: CASSAQGTGGQPQHF.

The chain couples TRBV24-1 to TRBJ2-5, with no clear D. The CDR3 is made up of 13 amino acids. V lost 5 bases to trimming and J lost 5 bases, with 11 bases between them. From germline, CDR1 is KGHDR and CDR2 SFDVKD. CDR3 bases: TGTGCCACCAGTGCCCCGGGTCTTGAGACCCAGTACTTC. Translated: CATSAPGLETQYF.

The genes are TRBV5-4 and TRBJ1-1; 9 bases are shared with TRBD1. The V segment lost 4 bases and the J segment 4 bases; nucleotides outside the gene matches: 5. The V gene's germline CDR1 is SGHNT and CDR2 YYREEE (reference sequence). The CDR3 is 14 residues long. CDR3 nucleotides: TGTGCCAGCAGCCGGGACAGGGTTAGCACTGAAGCTTTCTTT. Translating it yields CASSRDRVSTEAFF.

The chain couples TRBV6-5 to TRBJ2-3, with a tentative D call TRBD2 (5 bases). Trimming took 2 bases from V and 1 from J, leaving 7 bases between them. Germline assignment: CDR1 MNHEY and CDR2 SVGAGI. The CDR3 loop spans 14 amino acids. The CDR3 spells CASSYRGGTDTQYF. The CDR3 region has the DNA TGTGCCAGCAGTTACCGGGGAGGCACAGATACGCAGTATTTT.

The rearrangement links TRBV7-3 to TRBJ2-3; D is undetermined. V was cut by 5 bases and J by 2 bases, with 8 bases left in between. From germline, CDR1 is SGHTA and CDR2 FQGTGA. The CDR3 contains 13 residues. Here the CDR3 reads CASSPSVTDTQYF. CDR3 sequence (DNA): TGTGCCAGCAGCCCTTCGGTCACAGATACGCAGTATTTT. The variable domain in full, with the rest retrieved from reference TRBV7-3 and TRBJ2-3, is GAGVSQTPSNKVTEKGKYVELRCDPISGHTALYWYRQSLGQGPEFLIYFQGTGAADDSGLPNDRFFAVRPEGSVSTLKIQRTERGDSAVYLCASSPSVTDTQYFGPGTRLTVL.

V and J are TRBV7-2 and TRBJ2-7, with TRBD2 matching over 7 bases. V was pared by 2 bases and J by 7 bases, with 11 bases of the junction left unmatched. Germline-derived CDR1 and CDR2 are SGHTA and FQGNSA. The CDR3 consists of 15 residues. The CDR3 is CASSLLAGVSTEQYF. CDR3 in DNA: TGTGCCAGCAGCTTACTGGCGGGGGTATCAACGGAGCAGTACTTC.

The chain uses TRBV19 and TRBJ1-1; D not certain. This CDR3 spans 12 amino acids. V gave up 7 bases and J gave up 1 base, with 7 bases separating them. Germline values: CDR1 LNHDA, CDR2 SQIVND (reference sequence). The CDR3 loop reads CASNNRNTEAFF. CDR3 nucleotide sequence: TGTGCCAGTAATAACAGGAACACTGAAGCTTTCTTT.

The chain uses TRBV6-5 and TRBJ2-3, with D perhaps matching TRBD1 (6 bases). The V end was cut by 6 bases, the J end by 7 bases, with 20 bases between. CDR1 is MNHEY and CDR2 is SVGAGI in the germline V gene. This CDR3 region has 15 residues. The CDR3 is CASSGQIRLANTQYF. The DNA for the CDR3 is TGTGCCAGCAGCGGACAGATCCGCTTGGCAAATACGCAGTATTTT.

This chain joins TRBV18 and TRBJ1-1; 9 bases are a match to TRBD1. CDR3 length: 13 amino acids. V gave up 6 bases and J gave up 3 bases; unmatched junction bases: 2. Germline CDR1 and CDR2: KGHSH and LQKENI. CDR3 loop: CASSRQGDTEAFF. The CDR3 DNA reads as TGTGCCAGCTCCCGACAGGGGGACACTGAAGCTTTCTTT.

The chain couples TRBV30 to TRBJ2-7, with a weak D call TRBD2 (6 bases). The V gene's germline CDR1 is GTSNPN and CDR2 SVGIG (reference sequence). V gave up 3 bases and J gave up 6 bases, with 18 bases separating them. The CDR3 is 14 residues long. The CDR3 loop reads CAWSPPGARGEQYF. The CDR3 coding sequence is TGTGCCTGGAGCCCCCCGGGAGCCCGGGGCGAGCAGTACTTC.

The chain carries TRBV25-1 and TRBJ1-5, with D uncertain. CDR3 length: 14 amino acids. Germline V lookup: CDR1 MGHDK, CDR2 SYGVNS. Trimming shortened V by 2 bases and J by 0 bases, and 5 bases separated the two germline ends. DNA of the CDR3: TGTGCCAGCAGTGAACCAGGTAGCAATCAGCCCCAGCATTTT. Encoded protein: CASSEPGSNQPQHF.

DNA of the CDR3: TGTGCCTGGAGTGTTGGACAGGGTGATCAGCCCCAGCATTTT. Protein: CAWSVGQGDQPQHF. The chain links TRBV30 to TRBJ1-5; 8 bases fit TRBD1. J was trimmed by 5 bases and V by 0 bases; bases with no gene match: 3. The CDR3 runs to 14 residues. CDR1 and CDR2 from the germline V gene are GTSNPN and SVGIG (reference sequence).

This clone was observed a handful of times. The genes are TRBV12-3 or TRBV12-4 and TRBJ2-7, with a weak D call TRBD1 (5 bases). The CDR3 consists of 13 residues. V lost 6 bases to trimming and J lost 3 bases, with 12 bases between them. The CDR3 reads CASSPSGFYEQYF. The CDR3 DNA follows: TGTGCCAGCAGCCCTTCAGGGTTCTACGAGCAGTACTTC.

The chain links TRBV28 to TRBJ2-6, with a possible D match to TRBD1 (5 bases). Trimming cost V 5 bases and J 1 base, with 21 bases left between them. CDR3 length equals 19 residues. The germline V gene has CDR1 MDHEN and CDR2 SYDVKM. This chain's CDR3 is CASSPRTFLSGSGANVLTF. The CDR3 coding sequence is TGTGCCAGCAGTCCCCGGACATTTCTGTCCGGATCTGGGGCCAACGTCCTGACTTTC.